This passage covers 32 T cell receptor beta chains from one sample sequenced in a study of human T cells and chemical hapten exposure. Time point specified: healthy volunteer bleed at 2 weeks. The study extracted total RNA from unfractionated whole blood. TCRdb independently ran MiXCR on the RACE reads; one entry per CDR3 protein. Among roughly 100,000 distinct CDR3 sequences listed, about 8.6% were seen once. The specimen sequenced was whole blood. These receptors were collected from a female donor in good health. Some clones in this sample may be carry-over from other donors' samples.

This clonotype has more than one count but fewer than ten. This chain uses TRBV12-3 or TRBV12-4 with TRBJ2-2; D remains ambiguous. Trimming pared 3 bases from V and 7 bases from J, leaving 6 bases between. CDR3 size: 12 residues. The CDR3 protein is CASSFGLGELFF. CDR3 bases: TGTGCCAGCAGTTTTGGTCTCGGGGAGCTGTTTTTT.

This clonotype was counted ten times or more. The chain has TRBV5-1 and TRBJ2-2, with TRBD1 identical over 9 bases. Trimming at V came to 0 bases and at J to 4 bases, leaving 7 bases not matched to a gene. CDR3 length equals 17 residues. Germline loops: CDR1 SGHRS, CDR2 YFSETQ. Here the CDR3 reads CASSLVTGTGTTGELFF. The CDR3 region has the DNA TGCGCCAGCAGCTTGGTAACCGGGACAGGGACCACCGGGGAGCTGTTTTTT.

This clonotype showed up just a few times. V gene TRBV4-3 combines with J gene TRBJ2-1, with TRBD2 matching over 9 bases. The germline V gene has CDR1 LGHNA and CDR2 YSLEER. CDR3 length: 20 residues. Trimming at V came to 1 base and at J to 5 bases, leaving 18 bases not matched to a gene. The CDR3 here is CASSQGFVAGEVKVDNEQFF. CDR3 DNA sequence: TGCGCCAGCAGCCAAGGGTTCGTAGCGGGAGAGGTAAAGGTAGACAATGAGCAGTTCTTC.

Many counts were recorded for this clonotype. CDR3 residues: CASSQAGDRPEQFF. For the CDR3, the DNA is TGTGCCAGCAGCCAAGCAGGGGACAGACCTGAGCAGTTCTTC. This chain links TRBV3-1 with TRBJ2-1; TRBD1 agrees at 7 bases. The germline V gene encodes CDR1 LGHDT and CDR2 YNNKEL (reference sequence). V shed 1 base and J 9 bases; nucleotides not matched to a gene: 6. The CDR3 loop spans 14 amino acids.

The sample holds many counts of this clonotype. This CDR3 is CASSTISQATVTDTQYF. Here the CDR3 DNA reads TGTGCCAGCAGTACAATCAGTCAGGCGACTGTGACAGATACGCAGTATTTT. J is TRBJ2-3 and V is TRBV28; no reliable D call. This CDR3 comprises 17 residues. CDR1 and CDR2 (germline): MDHEN, SYDVKM. With 5 bases removed from V and 3 bases from J, the gap between germline ends came to 21 bases. Together with reference TRBV28 and TRBJ2-3, the CDR3 gives the full variable domain: DVKVTQSSRYLVKRTGEKVFLECVQDMDHENMFWYRQDPGLGLRLIYFSYDVKMKEKGDIPEGYSVSREKKERFSLILESASTNQTSMYLCASSTISQATVTDTQYFGPGTRLTVL.

This clonotype was found a few times. The gene calls are TRBV6-6 and TRBJ2-7, with 9 bases identical to TRBD1. The CDR3 is 15 amino acids. The junction had 11 bases not matched to a gene; V was cut back by 7 bases and J by 4 bases. The germline V gene has CDR1 MNHNY and CDR2 SVGAGI (reference sequence). The CDR3 reads CASIDSGTGSYEQYF. The CDR3 coding sequence is TGTGCCAGCATAGACTCCGGGACAGGGAGTTACGAGCAGTACTTC.

At least ten counts were recorded for this clonotype. CDR3 nucleotides: TGCGCCAGCAGCTTGGTCACGTTGAACACTGAAGCTTTCTTT. It is translated as CASSLVTLNTEAFF. The chain has TRBV5-1 and TRBJ1-1; no clear D. Germline-derived CDR1 and CDR2 are SGHRS and YFSETQ. The CDR3 length is 14 residues. Trimming pared 0 bases from V and 0 bases from J, leaving 6 bases between.

This rearrangement joins TRBV5-4 to TRBJ1-1, with TRBD1 matching over 7 bases. Trimming took 0 bases from V and 11 from J; bases not matched to a gene: 10. From germline, CDR1 is SGHNT and CDR2 YYREEE (reference sequence). The CDR3 is made up of 14 amino acids. The CDR3 reads CASSLESGGRSAFF. As DNA, the CDR3 is TGTGCCAGCAGCTTGGAGTCAGGGGGGAGGTCGGCTTTCTTT. The full variable domain, completed using reference TRBV5-4 and TRBJ1-1, is ETGVTQSPTHLIKTRGQQVTLRCSSQSGHNTVSWYQQALGQGPQFIFQYYREEENGRGNFPPRFSGLQFPNYSSELNVNALELDDSALYLCASSLESGGRSAFFGQGTRLTVV.

This clonotype has just a few counts. The chain uses TRBV11-2 and TRBJ2-7; 9 nucleotides agree with TRBD1. The CDR3 spans 14 residues. After removal of 5 bases from V and 3 bases from J, the junction contained 5 bases not matched to a gene. Germline values: CDR1 SGHAT, CDR2 FQNNGV. CDR3 protein: CASSPAGQGYEQYF. CDR3 nucleotides: TGTGCCAGCAGCCCCGCGGGACAGGGCTACGAGCAGTACTTC.

This clonotype appeared many times. The genes are TRBV4-1 and TRBJ1-1; 7 nucleotides line up with TRBD1. Germline V gene lookup returns CDR1 MGHRA and CDR2 YSYEKL. V was pared by 6 bases and J by 3 bases, with 7 bases of the junction left unmatched. The CDR3 extends over 14 amino acids. The CDR3, as DNA: TGCGCCAGCAGGCCGACAGGGACCCACACTGAAGCTTTCTTT. Its protein product is CASRPTGTHTEAFF.

This clonotype has more than one count but fewer than ten. The V and J genes are TRBV28 and TRBJ2-4, with 12 bases aligning to TRBD2. Germline assignment: CDR1 MDHEN and CDR2 SYDVKM. The CDR3 has 17 residues. V dropped 4 bases and J dropped 6; count of bases not matched to a gene: 10. CDR3 sequence reads: CASSYPRGLAGRNIQYF. DNA of the CDR3: TGTGCCAGCAGTTATCCCCGCGGACTAGCGGGGCGAAACATTCAGTACTTC.

J is TRBJ1-1 and V is TRBV19, with D tentatively TRBD1 (5 bases). There are 13 residues in the CDR3. Trimming took 0 bases from V and 11 from J, leaving 13 bases between them. Per the germline V gene, CDR1 is LNHDA and CDR2 is SQIVND (reference sequence). The CDR3 DNA reads TGTGCCAGTAGTATAGACCTGGGGGAGCCGGCTTTCTTT. Protein: CASSIDLGEPAFF. Full variable domain (remainder filled in from reference TRBV19 and TRBJ1-1): DGGITQSPKYLFRKEGQNVTLSCEQNLNHDAMYWYRQDPGQGLRLIYYSQIVNDFQKGDIAEGYSVSREKKESFPLTVTSAQKNPTAFYLCASSIDLGEPAFFGQGTRLTVV.

This clonotype was counted a few times. The chain employs TRBV6-2 or TRBV6-3 and TRBJ2-1, with a weak D call TRBD2 (6 bases). The CDR3 extends over 14 amino acids. Deletions cut 2 bases from V and 5 bases from J, with 10 bases between. Per the germline V gene, CDR1 is MNHEY and CDR2 is SVGEGT. The CDR3 DNA follows: TGTGCCAGCAGTTACGCGGGACCGAACAATGAGCAGTTCTTC. The encoded protein is CASSYAGPNNEQFF.

The chain couples TRBV30 to TRBJ1-1; unclear D gene. The CDR3 is 16 amino acids. In germline, CDR1 is GTSNPN, CDR2 SVGIG (reference sequence). V gave up 1 base and J gave up 0 bases, with 15 bases separating them. CDR3 nucleotides: TGTGCCTGGAGTGACGGCTGGATTGAGCTGAACACTGAAGCTTTCTTT. This sequence encodes CAWSDGWIELNTEAFF.

The chain has TRBV7-7 and TRBJ2-5; tentative D call: TRBD1 (5 bases). CDR3 length: 15 residues. In germline, CDR1 is SSHAT, CDR2 FNYEAQ (reference sequence). V lost 5 bases, J lost 5 bases, and 18 bases lay in between. CDR3 DNA sequence: TGTGCCAGCAGCCAAGCCGTCGGCCCAGGGGAGACCCAGTACTTC. As protein: CASSQAVGPGETQYF.

The V call is TRBV7-3, the J call TRBJ2-2; the D is unclear. CDR1 is SGHTA, CDR2 FQGTGA, per germline. This CDR3 is built from 14 residues. V lost 2 bases and J lost 1, with 5 bases in between. In nucleotides, the CDR3 is TGTGCCAGCAGCTTAGCGGTGAACACCGGGGAGCTGTTTTTT. Its protein is CASSLAVNTGELFF.

The table lists this clonotype with a few counts. This chain connects TRBV9 to TRBJ2-7, with D unclear. The CDR3 totals 12 residues. V was clipped by 0 bases and J by 3 bases, with 4 bases between them. The germline CDR1 and CDR2 sequences are SGDLS and YYNGEE. CDR3 DNA sequence: TGTGCCAGCAGCGTAGGTCTCTACGAGCAGTACTTC. Its translation is CASSVGLYEQYF.

V and J are TRBV28 and TRBJ2-3; 7 bases are a match to TRBD1. The length of the CDR3 is 15 residues. V was clipped by 5 bases and J by 3 bases; unmatched bases: 8. Germline V gene data show CDR1 as MDHEN and CDR2 as SYDVKM. CDR3 bases: TGTGCCAGCAGTCCCACGGGACAGCTGACAGATACGCAGTATTTT. This sequence encodes CASSPTGQLTDTQYF.

This clonotype was detected many times. The DNA for the CDR3 is TGTGCCAGCAGTTTATACGCGCAGGCCGGGAGCAAGGCTTTCTTT. Amino acid sequence: CASSLYAQAGSKAFF. V gene TRBV27 combines with J gene TRBJ1-1, with no clear D. CDR1 is MNHEY and CDR2 is SMNVEV in the germline V gene (reference sequence). V lost 1 base and J 11 bases, leaving 20 bases between the germline ends. This CDR3 has 15 residues.

This clonotype was counted many times. The V gene is TRBV2, the J gene TRBJ2-7; D might be TRBD2 (5 bases). This CDR3 comprises 12 residues. Germline V CDR1 and CDR2: SNHLY, FYNNEI. The V end lost 9 bases, the J end lost 1 base, and 10 bases lay between the germline ends. The CDR3 nucleotides are TGTGCCAGTCTGGACTTATCCTACGAGCAGTACTTC. It codes for CASLDLSYEQYF.

DNA for the CDR3: TGTGCCAGTAGTGTGGGACAGCGGGGCAACAATGAGCAGTTCTTC. This gives the protein CASSVGQRGNNEQFF. This chain joins TRBV19 and TRBJ2-1; D is tentatively TRBD1 or TRBD2 (7 bases each). V was shortened by 5 bases and J by 5 bases, with 16 bases between the two germline ends. The germline V gene has CDR1 LNHDA and CDR2 SQIVND (reference sequence). This CDR3 region has 15 residues. Looking up the rest from reference TRBV19 and TRBJ2-1 gives the full variable domain: DGGITQSPKYLFRKEGQNVTLSCEQNLNHDAMYWYRQDPGQGLRLIYYSQIVNDFQKGDIAEGYSVSREKKESFPLTVTSAQKNPTAFYLCASSVGQRGNNEQFFGPGTRLTVL.

In this sample, this clonotype turned up a few times. This chain connects TRBV29-1 to TRBJ2-2; 10 bases map to TRBD1. This CDR3 is 14 amino acids long. The germline V gene has CDR1 SQVTM and CDR2 ANQGSEA. V dropped 4 bases and J dropped 4; count of bases not matched to a gene: 3. Here the CDR3 reads CSVGDRGATGELFF. The CDR3 bases are TGCAGCGTTGGGGACAGGGGTGCCACCGGGGAGCTGTTTTTT.

There are many counts of this clonotype. J is TRBJ2-3 and V is TRBV9; D uncertain. The CDR3 has 13 residues. Germline loops: CDR1 SGDLS, CDR2 YYNGEE. Trimming stripped 0 bases from V and 4 bases from J, with 6 bases between. The CDR3 loop reads CASSVAGSDTQYF. The DNA of the CDR3 is TGTGCCAGCAGCGTAGCGGGCTCAGATACGCAGTATTTT.

There are a few counts of this clonotype. J is TRBJ2-3 and V is TRBV20-1; no firm D call. Germline lookup yields CDR1 DFQATT and CDR2 SNEGSKA (reference sequence). The V and J ends lost 2 bases and 5 bases respectively, with 5 bases between them. This CDR3 region has 11 residues. CDR3 DNA sequence: TGCAGTGCTAGAATTAGAGATACGCAGTATTTT. Encoded protein: CSARIRDTQYF.

This clonotype was recorded many times. The chain employs TRBV6-5 and TRBJ2-5; D might be TRBD1 or TRBD2, each matching 5 bases. V lost 5 bases and J 1 base, leaving 8 bases between the germline ends. The CDR3 length is 13 residues. The germline gives CDR1 MNHEY, CDR2 SVGAGI. CDR3: CASSLGVQETQYF. The CDR3 DNA sequence: TGTGCCAGCAGTCTGGGGGTCCAAGAGACCCAGTACTTC.

The V gene is TRBV30, the J gene TRBJ2-7; 7 bases map to TRBD1. This CDR3 has 12 amino acids. With 4 bases clipped from V and 6 bases from J, the junction kept 6 bases outside the gene matches. Germline CDR1 and CDR2: GTSNPN and SVGIG (reference sequence). CDR3 loop: CAWTGTAGEQYF. As DNA, the CDR3 is TGTGCCTGGACCGGGACAGCAGGCGAGCAGTACTTC.

This clonotype was observed a few times. The J gene is TRBJ1-1, the V gene TRBV28, with TRBD1 identical over 10 bases. In germline, CDR1 is MDHEN, CDR2 SYDVKM. The trim removed 10 bases at V and 4 bases at J, leaving 12 bases unmatched. This CDR3 has 15 amino acids. The CDR3 is CATYPVGQGSTEAFF. The CDR3 DNA reads TGTGCCACCTACCCCGTGGGACAGGGGAGCACTGAAGCTTTCTTT.

This clonotype was counted ten times or more. The chain employs TRBV6-2 or TRBV6-3 and TRBJ2-2, with a tentative D call TRBD1 (6 bases). The CDR3 is 13 residues long. Germline V gives CDR1 MNHEY, CDR2 SVGEGT. With 11 bases removed from V and 0 bases from J, the gap between germline ends came to 10 bases. The DNA for the CDR3 is TGTGCCGTGGGACACCCGAACACCGGGGAGCTGTTTTTT. Protein sequence: CAVGHPNTGELFF.

This clonotype came up many times. The chain combines TRBV20-1 with TRBJ2-1, with TRBD1 identical over 7 bases. Looked up from germline, CDR1 is DFQATT and CDR2 is SNEGSKA (reference sequence). This CDR3 is 12 amino acids long. The trim removed 3 bases at V and 8 bases at J, leaving 4 bases unmatched. The CDR3 DNA follows: TGCAGTGCTAGTGAGGGGGCCGATGAGCAGTTCTTC. Its translation is CSASEGADEQFF.

In this sample, this clonotype turned up many times. This sequence joins TRBV6-1 and TRBJ2-4; perhaps D is TRBD1 or TRBD2 (6 bases each). The V gene lost 7 bases and the J gene lost 10 bases, with 14 bases spanning the gap. The CDR3 totals 12 residues. CDR1 is MNHNS and CDR2 is SASEGT in the germline V gene. The CDR3 DNA follows: TGTGCCAGCATGAGTGTAGGGGGGATTCAGTACTTC. Translating it yields CASMSVGGIQYF.

The table lists this clonotype with a few counts. The V call is TRBV20-1, the J call TRBJ2-3, with 13 bases lining up with TRBD2. Per the germline V gene, CDR1 is DFQATT and CDR2 is SNEGSKA (reference sequence). This CDR3 region has 15 residues. Losses at the gene ends were 4 bases for V and 6 bases for J; bases not matched to a gene: 7. CDR3 sequence (DNA): TGCAGTGCTACCGGACTAGCGGGAGCATGGGATACGCAGTATTTT. Protein: CSATGLAGAWDTQYF.

Ten or more counts support this clonotype. The V gene is TRBV28, the J gene TRBJ2-3; no reliable D call. The CDR3 totals 17 residues. Between the trimmed V and J ends, which lost 7 bases and 1 base, there was a span of 21 bases. Germline-derived CDR1 and CDR2 are MDHEN and SYDVKM. As DNA, the CDR3 is TGTGCCAGCACCCTTAGTCGGCCCATGGCGGGCACAGATACGCAGTATTTT. Translation: CASTLSRPMAGTDTQYF.